This entry lists 15 T cell receptor beta chains sequenced from one sample in a study of OX40 agonist ivuxolimab in advanced cancers. The table came from immunoSEQ multiplex PCR; TCRdb's copy has only in-frame clones and leaves some out. In the table there are about 23,000 clones, 75% to 85% of which are singletons. The sequenced sample was CD4+ or CD8+ T cells sorted from blood, obtained in a trial of the OX40 agonist ivuxolimab. The receptors stem from an adult with an advanced solid tumor such as melanoma, head and neck, liver or kidney cancer.

This chain links TRBV5-6 with TRBJ2-7; 7 bases map to TRBD1. Per the germline V gene, CDR1 is SGHDT and CDR2 is YYEEEE. The CDR3 totals 15 residues. V lost 4 bases, J lost 0 bases, and 7 bases stayed unmatched. The CDR3: CASSAGTESSYEQYF. CDR3 DNA: TGTGCCAGCAGCGCAGGGACAGAAAGCTCCTACGAGCAGTACTTC. The complete variable domain, with remaining parts taken from reference TRBV5-6 and TRBJ2-7, reads DAGVTQSPTHLIKTRGQQVTLRCSPKSGHDTVSWYQQALGQGPQFIFQYYEEEERQRGNFPDRFSGHQFPNYSSELNVNALLLGDSALYLCASSAGTESSYEQYFGPGTRLTVT.

CDR3 loop: CASSQVDQGIPPLHF. In nucleotides, the CDR3 is TGCGCCAGCAGCCAAGTTGATCAGGGGATACCACCCCTCCACTTT. The rearrangement links TRBV4-3 to TRBJ1-6; tentatively, D is TRBD1 (6 bases). Germline V lookup: CDR1 LGHNA, CDR2 YSLEER. The CDR3 runs 15 residues. V lost 1 base to trimming and J lost 11 bases, with 15 bases between them.

This clone was seen a handful of times. The chain employs TRBV19 and TRBJ2-1; TRBD1 is a possible D gene (5 bases). Trimming removed 2 bases from V and 1 base from J, with 9 bases in between. CDR1 and CDR2 (germline): LNHDA, SQIVND (reference sequence). This CDR3 is built from 15 residues. The DNA of the CDR3 is TGTGCCAGTAGTATAATGGCAGGGTCCTACAATGAGCAGTTCTTC. It specifies CASSIMAGSYNEQFF. The full variable domain, rest sourced from reference TRBV19 and TRBJ2-1, is DGGITQSPKYLFRKEGQNVTLSCEQNLNHDAMYWYRQDPGQGLRLIYYSQIVNDFQKGDIAEGYSVSREKKESFPLTVTSAQKNPTAFYLCASSIMAGSYNEQFFGPGTRLTVL.

V is TRBV2 and J is TRBJ1-1; no clear D gene. The CDR3 runs to 13 residues. Looked up from germline, CDR1 is SNHLY and CDR2 is FYNNEI. V was cut by 9 bases and J by 3 bases, with 14 bases left in between. CDR3 residues: CARKYEAHTEAFF. CDR3 bases: TGTGCCAGAAAGTACGAGGCCCACACTGAAGCTTTCTTT.

The chain has TRBV7-2 and TRBJ1-5; D might be TRBD1 (6 bases). This CDR3 region has 18 residues. From germline, CDR1 is SGHTA and CDR2 FQGNSA. Trimming removed 5 bases at V and 6 bases at J, with 26 bases between. The CDR3 is CASSPGLRTAPRTQPQHF. In DNA form, the CDR3 reads TGTGCCAGCAGCCCCGGACTAAGGACAGCCCCTCGGACTCAGCCCCAGCATTTT.

This chain connects TRBV27 to TRBJ1-2, with TRBD1 as a possible D gene (5 bases). V lost 5 bases to trimming and J lost 5 bases, with 15 bases between them. CDR1 is MNHEY, CDR2 SMNVEV, per germline (reference sequence). CDR3 length: 14 residues. DNA for the CDR3: TGTGCCAGCAGTCTAGGTACAGGAGGGTATGGCTACACCTTC. It translates to CASSLGTGGYGYTF.

The rearrangement links TRBV27 to TRBJ1-2, with a tentative D call TRBD1 (6 bases). The germline V gene encodes CDR1 MNHEY and CDR2 SMNVEV (reference sequence). CDR3 length: 13 amino acids. With 5 bases removed from V and 4 bases from J, the gap between germline ends came to 11 bases. The CDR3 DNA sequence: TGTGCCAGCAGTCCCCCGGACAGCTATGGCTACACCTTC. This encodes CASSPPDSYGYTF.

The rearrangement joins TRBV29-1 to TRBJ2-3, with 15 bases aligning to TRBD2. This CDR3 region has 19 residues. With V trimmed by 4 bases and J by 2 bases, 13 bases remained unmatched. In germline, CDR1 is SQVTM, CDR2 ANQGSEA. CDR3 loop: CSVAITGLAGGLPTDTQYF. As DNA, the CDR3 is TGCAGCGTTGCCATCACTGGACTAGCGGGGGGGTTGCCCACAGATACGCAGTATTTT.

This chain uses TRBV7-8 with TRBJ1-2; D unresolved. CDR3 length: 17 residues. The V and J ends lost 0 bases and 4 bases respectively, with 18 bases between them. CDR1 is SGHVS, CDR2 FQNEAQ, per germline. CDR3 region: CASSLADQDGGFYGYTF. CDR3 nucleotides: TGTGCCAGCAGCTTAGCGGATCAGGACGGCGGATTCTATGGCTACACCTTC.

CDR3 residues: CASSSGDREESEAFF. CDR3 coding DNA: TGTGCCAGCAGCTCGGGGGACAGGGAGGAGTCTGAAGCTTTCTTT. The chain has TRBV7-9 and TRBJ1-1; 9 bases match TRBD1. CDR1 is SEHNR and CDR2 is FQNEAQ in the germline V gene (reference sequence). The CDR3 spans 15 residues. Trimming took 4 bases from V and 6 from J; bases not matched to a gene: 9.

The chain couples TRBV10-3 to TRBJ2-2, with a tentative D call TRBD1 (5 bases). This CDR3 is built from 14 residues. V was shortened by 0 bases and J by 4 bases, with 6 bases between the two germline ends. Germline V gene lookup returns CDR1 ENHRY and CDR2 SYGVKD. CDR3: CAISESRGTGELFF. The CDR3 bases are TGTGCCATCAGTGAGTCAAGGGGCACCGGGGAGCTGTTTTTT.

The chain carries TRBV7-2 and TRBJ1-1, with D hard to call. The germline V gene encodes CDR1 SGHTA and CDR2 FQGNSA. Trimming pared 4 bases from V and 2 bases from J, leaving 5 bases between. The CDR3 contains 12 residues. The CDR3 protein is CASSSYNTEAFF. The CDR3 DNA sequence: TGTGCCAGCAGCTCGTACAACACTGAAGCTTTCTTT.

This clone showed up just a few times. V and J are TRBV27 and TRBJ1-1, with 7 bases lining up with TRBD1. This CDR3 has 15 residues. The trim removed 4 bases at V and 2 bases at J, leaving 7 bases unmatched. Germline lookup yields CDR1 MNHEY and CDR2 SMNVEV (reference sequence). CDR3 coding DNA: TGTGCCAGCAGTTCGTGGACAGGACAAAACACTGAAGCTTTCTTT. Translated: CASSSWTGQNTEAFF.

The chain has TRBV27 and TRBJ1-4; no reliable D call. V dropped 6 bases and J dropped 1 base, with 12 bases sitting between them. The CDR3 has 15 amino acids. The germline CDR1 and CDR2 sequences are MNHEY and SMNVEV (reference sequence). The CDR3 region has the DNA TGTGCCAGCAGCCGTTACATTGGAACTAATGAAAAACTGTTTTTT. It is translated as CASSRYIGTNEKLFF. Together with reference TRBV27 and TRBJ1-4, the CDR3 gives the full variable domain: EAQVTQNPRYLITVTGKKLTVTCSQNMNHEYMSWYRQDPGLGLRQIYYSMNVEVTDKGDVPEGYKVSRKEKRNFPLILESPSPNQTSLYFCASSRYIGTNEKLFFGSGTQLSVL.

This clone has a single count. Here the CDR3 DNA reads TGTGCCAGCAGTTCTACAGGGTTGGTGAACACTGAAGCTTTCTTT. It encodes CASSSTGLVNTEAFF. The chain recombines TRBV27 with TRBJ1-1; a possible D gene is TRBD1 (6 bases). This CDR3 is 15 amino acids long. Deletions cut 4 bases from V and 0 bases from J, with 12 bases between. Germline CDR1 and CDR2: MNHEY and SMNVEV (reference sequence).